The following is a T cell receptor beta chain sequence with its context. Repertoires were generated with immunoSEQ multiplex PCR, while TCRdb's copy carries only in-frame clones and drops some. The sample includes around 200,000 clones, around 87% of them seen just once. J gave up 9 bases and V 6 bases, and 14 bases lay outside the gene matches. Germline values: CDR1 SNHLY, CDR2 FYNNEI. The CDR3 is 16 residues long. These data come from a study of blood T cell repertoires in COVID-19. The sample was peripheral blood. The chain couples TRBV2 to TRBJ2-1, with TRBD2 identical over 10 bases. The clonotype was recovered from a man aged 50 or older with acute or convalescent COVID-19. The CDR3 reads CASRKTGTSASSEQFF. DNA for the CDR3: TGTGCCAGCAGGAAAACCGGGACTAGCGCATCTTCTGAGCAGTTCTTC.